The text below deals with one T cell receptor beta chain. The specificity of this receptor is unknown. One base away there is no much larger clone; base qualities are not given. The time point label on this specimen signifies: newly diagnosed GD, antithyroid drugs for less than 3 months. For both TCR sequencing and RNA sequencing, RNA was extracted from PBMCs using TRIzol. The diagnosis of Graves' disease was made according to American Thyroid Association guidelines. Patients for the study were recruited at an endocrinology department in Xi'an, China. From each patient, roughly 9 milliliters of peripheral blood was collected into an EDTA anticoagulant tube. PBMCs were isolated by Ficoll Paque Plus density gradient separation without further T cell sorting. RNA quality was checked with an Agilent 2100 Bioanalyzer and agarose gel, and concentration with a NanoDrop 2000. Receptors were amplified or captured by multiplex PCR. The instrument given in TCRdb is Illumina HiSeq 4000. CDR3 regions were amplified by Arm-PCR with iRepertoire HTBI primers to construct TCR beta libraries. Before sequencing, the PCR products went through gel purification. The paper's data handling went like this. Across samples, roughly 60 TRBV and 13 to 15 TRBJ segments were identified and used for gene usage analysis of CDR3 amino acid clonotypes. COPE and FqMerger were used to merge the filtered high-quality paired reads into contigs. Contigs were aligned with BLAST to IMGT TRBV, TRBD and TRBJ reference genes, and CDR3 was defined per IMGT. Highly expanded clones were defined as clonotypes with a frequency above 0.1%. Shannon entropy was used to measure repertoire diversity, and the Gini coefficient was used to measure V-J evenness. Clonotypes shared by more than one individual were considered public. Using fastp at Q25 and MiXCR, TCRdb reprocessed the public reads and kept productive beta chains. Each entry is one CDR3 protein sequence, shown with its most common DNA and genes. TCRdb's processing, not the authors' own work, is the source of the V and J calls. The table for this sample lists around 500,000 distinct CDR3 sequences; around 16% of them were counted only once. Of the sample, 20% to 25% falls within the top ten clones.

CDR1 and CDR2 were assigned from the germline V gene as SGHTA and FQGNSA. CDR3 length: 14 amino acids, cysteine to phenylalanine. The entry retains the CDR3 DNA only, 42 bases that are in frame from base 1. The V end loses 6 bases and the J end loses 7 bases, and a stretch of 18 bases separates them. The entry originates in a study of regulatory T cells in long-lasting Graves disease (dated by TCRdb to the early 2020s). Notes on the research overall: Antithyroid drugs had been taken for less than 3 months by newly diagnosed Graves' disease patients. Patients with persistent Graves' disease were compared with patients with newly diagnosed Graves' disease using TCR sequencing and RNA sequencing of peripheral blood. The study took place in China and was registered as a clinical trial. A total of around 35 samples underwent TCR sequencing, from some 13 patients with persistent Graves' disease and some 20 patients with newly diagnosed Graves' disease. Points the paper makes about the study in general: The authors acknowledged the small sample size as a limitation that may reduce accuracy. Only the TCR beta chain was sequenced and analyzed. Persistent Graves' disease patients showed lower TCR Shannon entropy and fewer highly expanded clones than newly diagnosed patients, suggesting clonal expansion. Because the primary lesion, thyroid tissue, could not be accessed, the study looked at peripheral blood alone. A larger number of public clonotypes was shared among persistent patients (approximately 3,000) than among newly diagnosed patients (approximately 1,000). Persistent disease showed preferential use of TRBV28, TRBJ1-2 and TRBJ2-5, whereas newly diagnosed disease favored TRBV20-1 and TRBJ2-1.

The same data also went into a second study, on T cells in Graves' hyperthyroidism and ophthalmopathy. The second source states: Stable Graves' hyperthyroidism was defined as the absence of progression to ophthalmopathy over 18 months of follow-up. The hyperthyroidism patients were between 18 and 65 years old and newly diagnosed, with a disease duration of less than 2 months. Exclusion was applied to patients with uncontrolled infections, other autoimmune diseases, pregnancy or lactation. Diagnoses were established on the basis of clinical symptoms, serum thyroxine and TRAb, thyroid ultrasound, and orbital computed tomography. For the first round of RT-PCR on the TCR CDR3, the HTBI primer set was used together with the Qiagen OneStep RT-PCR kit. Most expanded thyroid clonotypes (frequency above 0.001) were also detected in blood, a finding suggesting that blood repertoires may reflect thyroid immune responses. In cross-validation, a model built on a 13 V-J signature told ophthalmopathy apart from stable hyperthyroidism with 85% to 90% sensitivity and 81% to 82% specificity, and in testing the same model reached 80%/75%. In validation, the model predicted progression to ophthalmopathy with 60% to 71% sensitivity and about 72% specificity, a median of approximately 6.7 months before onset. TCR V-J signatures able to tell the groups apart were searched for in a discovery cohort of 100 or so patients, of whom roughly 42 had Graves' ophthalmopathy and more than 55 had stable Graves' hyperthyroidism. Prospective prediction of ophthalmopathy was tested in an independent validation cohort consisting of 18 to 20 hyperthyroidism patients and around 16 patients who later progressed to ophthalmopathy. For training and testing, the approximately 92 patients in the discovery cohort were randomly divided in a 7:3 ratio. The study also compared thyroid tissue and blood T-cell repertoires from several Graves' hyperthyroidism patients. Following sampling, methimazole starting at 30 mg daily was given to hyperthyroidism patients, and high-dose intravenous methylprednisolone was given to ophthalmopathy patients. Libraries were constructed in a second round of multiplex PCR, after which size selection and purification were carried out. Sequencing of the libraries was done on an Illumina HiSeq2000 using paired-end 100 bp reads. Raw data were processed with SOAPnuke, discarding reads with adapters, uncalled bases, mean Phred below 15, or no exact constant-primer or identifier match. High-quality paired reads were merged using COPE v1.2.5, and each unique nucleotide sequence was defined as a clonotype. MiTCR v1.1 was used to align the clonotypes against IMGT TRBV, TRBD and TRBJ reference segments. The analysis was restricted to V-J combinations with a frequency above 0.0001, which together covered about 99% of the repertoires. A TCS score was defined as the ratio between F50 (clonal expansion) and ExV (chaos), using BLOSUM62-based TCRdist between CDR3 peptides within each V-J. Welch's t-statistics and random forest reduced fewer than 600 V-J features to fewer than 15, which were used in a naive Bayes classifier (R e1071). No statistical method was used to fix the sample size in advance, and group allocation was not hidden from the investigators. TCR Vbeta CDR3 sequencing of 130 to 150 peripheral blood samples (about 45 ophthalmopathy, roughly 74 hyperthyroidism and roughly 17 progressor patients) is reported in the paper.

The chain links TRBV7-2 with TRBJ2-5, with an unclear D gene assignment. The source was peripheral blood mononuclear cells (PBMCs), collected at new diagnosis, from a patient treated with antithyroid drugs. The origin of this receptor is a woman aged 40-60 years with Graves disease. Donor details come from another sample of the same person, matched by shared clones. The CDR3 reads as follows: CASSPGPHVLTQYF. The base sequence is TGTGCCAGCAGTCCTGGACCTCACGTGTTGACCCAGTACTTC.